This TCR beta chain comes out of a study of blood T cell repertoires in COVID-19. Only in-frame clones appear in the TCRdb table, and some are missing; sequencing was by immunoSEQ multiplex PCR. Of roughly 100,000 clones in the sample, 91% were seen once. V was shortened by 0 bases and J by 5 bases, with 12 bases between the two germline ends. Per the germline V gene, CDR1 is SGHTS and CDR2 is YDEGEE. This CDR3 spans 14 amino acids. The receptor was isolated from a human donor in a cohort sampled during active COVID-19. V and J are TRBV5-8 and TRBJ2-7; TRBD1 is a possible D gene (6 bases). The sequencing input was peripheral blood. For the CDR3, the DNA is TGTGCCAGCAGCTTGGTTACAGGGCTGAACGAGCAGTACTTC. Residues: CASSLVTGLNEQYF.